Reported below is one TCR beta chain. Its antigen is currently unknown. The CDR3 sequence is 15 residues long. CDR1 and CDR2 (germline): SQVTM, ANQGSEA. Losses at the gene ends were 5 bases for V and 2 bases for J; bases not matched to a gene: 7. Specified treatment: oral pan-JAK inhibitor, 5-10 mg twice daily. RNA was isolated and reverse transcribed to cDNA, the sequencing template. Produced via immunoSEQ multiplex PCR; TCRdb's table is partial and in-frame only. The profile covers some 200,000 clones, with roughly three fifths appearing a single time and roughly 12% taken by the ten largest. This entry comes from a study of CD8+ T cells in alopecia areata. Broader study findings: Compared with normal scalp, lesional scalp had higher clonality and more expanded CD8+ clones. Mice showed TCR sharing more clearly than patients did, possibly owing to HLA. Tofacitinib did not eliminate many expanded lesional clones from scalp or blood. Besides other cells, scalp samples also yield sequences of resident alphabeta T cells from normal skin.

This receptor was identified in a human donor with alopecia areata. This chain uses TRBV29-1 with TRBJ2-1; 9 positions agree with TRBD2. Material: CD8+ T cells sorted from blood, obtained at week 24, from a patient treated with tofacitinib. As DNA, the CDR3 is TGCAGCGTTAACGGTATAGCGGGGGCCTACAATGAGCAGTTCTTC. Translated: CSVNGIAGAYNEQFF.